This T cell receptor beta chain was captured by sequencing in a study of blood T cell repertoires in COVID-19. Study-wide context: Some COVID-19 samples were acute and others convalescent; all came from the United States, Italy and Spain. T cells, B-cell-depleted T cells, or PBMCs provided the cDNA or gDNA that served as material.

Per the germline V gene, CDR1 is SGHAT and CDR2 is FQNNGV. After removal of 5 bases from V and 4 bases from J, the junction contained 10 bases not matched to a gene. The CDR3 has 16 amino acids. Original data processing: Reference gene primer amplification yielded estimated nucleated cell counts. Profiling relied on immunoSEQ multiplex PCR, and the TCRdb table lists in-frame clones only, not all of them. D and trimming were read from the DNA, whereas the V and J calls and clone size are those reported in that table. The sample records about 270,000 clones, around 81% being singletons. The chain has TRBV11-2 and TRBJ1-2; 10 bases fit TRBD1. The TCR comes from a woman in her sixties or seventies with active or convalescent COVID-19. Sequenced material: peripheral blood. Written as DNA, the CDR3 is TGTGCCAGCAGCCCACCCGGGACAGGGGAGGCCTATGGCTACACCTTC. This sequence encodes CASSPPGTGEAYGYTF.